One and the same sample provided the 24 T cell receptor beta chains below, sequenced in a study of cytomegalovirus exposure and HLA in healthy donors. PCR employed 60 Vbeta and 13 Jbeta primers. Profiled with immunoSEQ multiplex PCR; TCRdb holds only in-frame clones, not every one. Of 150,000 to 200,000 clones detected, about 85% appear once; the ten largest clones hold approximately 1.1%. Sequencing input: PBMCs. These receptors were obtained from a boy aged 2 to 9 in good health and CMV-seronegative.

V is TRBV5-6 and J is TRBJ2-1, with TRBD1 identical over 9 bases. Trimming removed 0 bases from V and 6 bases from J; junction bases left unmatched: 7. The CDR3 sequence is 16 residues long. The germline gives CDR1 SGHDT, CDR2 YYEEEE. CDR3 region: CASSLAGQGTVNEQFF. In DNA form, the CDR3 reads TGTGCCAGCAGCTTGGCGGGACAGGGCACAGTCAATGAGCAGTTCTTC.

The chain carries TRBV11-2 and TRBJ1-5, with 9 positions matching TRBD1. The CDR3 is made up of 15 amino acids. With V trimmed by 5 bases and J by 3 bases, 5 bases remained unmatched. Germline CDR1 and CDR2: SGHAT and FQNNGV. DNA of the CDR3: TGTGCCAGCAGCCCCGGGACAGGGTACAATCAGCCCCAGCATTTT. Protein sequence: CASSPGTGYNQPQHF.

The chain joins TRBV5-6 to TRBJ2-2; D is uncertain. CDR3 length: 14 amino acids. Between the trimmed V and J ends, which lost 0 bases and 6 bases, there was a span of 9 bases. Germline CDR1 is SGHDT and CDR2 is YYEEEE. Here the CDR3 DNA reads TGTGCCAGCAGCTTGGAGCCGAAGTCCGGGGAGCTGTTTTTT. Translation: CASSLEPKSGELFF.

The table lists this clone with a count of one. J is TRBJ2-1 and V is TRBV12-5; a possible D gene is TRBD1 (5 bases). The CDR3 spans 12 residues. From germline, CDR1 is LGHNT and CDR2 FRNRAP. V was trimmed by 4 bases and J by 7 bases, leaving 8 bases between them. CDR3 sequence (DNA): TGTGCTAGTGGTTCCAGGGTGAATGAGCAGTTCTTC. Protein sequence: CASGSRVNEQFF.

This sequence joins TRBV5-4 and TRBJ2-7; 11 bases are shared with TRBD2. The V segment lost 1 base and the J segment 2 bases; nucleotides outside the gene matches: 2. Germline V gene sequence: CDR1 SGHNT, CDR2 YYREEE (reference sequence). There are 15 residues in the CDR3. CDR3 coding DNA: TGTGCCAGCAGCTTGTCACTAGCGGGGGCCTACGAGCAGTACTTC. It specifies CASSLSLAGAYEQYF.

The chain uses TRBV5-1 and TRBJ2-7; TRBD2 matches at 10 bases. From germline, CDR1 is SGHRS and CDR2 YFSETQ. The CDR3 has 16 amino acids. V was pared by 2 bases and J by 3 bases, with 8 bases of the junction left unmatched. CDR3 bases: TGCGCCAGCAGCTTAGAGCGAGCGGGAGGGGTCTACGAGCAGTACTTC. Translating it yields CASSLERAGGVYEQYF.

In its sample, this clone was seen once. The chain uses TRBV29-1 and TRBJ2-5, with TRBD1 as a possible D gene (6 bases). The CDR3 extends over 15 amino acids. The V gene lost 6 bases and the J gene lost 2 bases, with 19 bases spanning the gap. Germline V lookup: CDR1 SQVTM, CDR2 ANQGSEA. DNA for the CDR3: TGCAGCGTCCGGACAGCCCTTGAGGGGCAAGAGACCCAGTACTTC. Protein product: CSVRTALEGQETQYF.

This chain connects TRBV28 to TRBJ2-7; the match to TRBD1 covers 7 bases. From germline, CDR1 is MDHEN and CDR2 SYDVKM. The CDR3 is 12 amino acids. Germline trimming cut 4 bases from V and 6 bases from J; bases unmatched to any gene: 3. CDR3 in amino acids: CASSYRGGEQYF. DNA for the CDR3: TGTGCCAGCAGTTACAGGGGTGGCGAGCAGTACTTC.

The chain is built from TRBV27 and TRBJ2-7; 7 nucleotides agree with TRBD1. Germline-derived CDR1 and CDR2 are MNHEY and SMNVEV (reference sequence). Trimming cost V 4 bases and J 4 bases; bases outside gene matches: 7. The CDR3 has 14 amino acids. For the CDR3, the DNA is TGTGCCAGCAGTTCCCCGACAGGGCAGTACGAGCAGTACTTC. Its translation: CASSSPTGQYEQYF.

CDR3 DNA: TGTGCCACCAGCAGGGACGGGACTAGCGGACAAGAGACCCAGTACTTC. It encodes CATSRDGTSGQETQYF. This rearrangement joins TRBV15 to TRBJ2-5, with 11 bases lining up with TRBD2. The germline V gene encodes CDR1 LNHNV and CDR2 YYDKDF (reference sequence). The CDR3 loop spans 16 amino acids. V was clipped by 3 bases and J by 2 bases; unmatched bases: 5.

The CDR3 protein is CASRPGLVASYEQYF. The CDR3 nucleotides read TGCGCCAGTAGACCGGGACTAGTTGCCTCCTACGAGCAGTACTTC. The chain joins TRBV10-2 to TRBJ2-7; 8 nucleotides agree with TRBD2. The junction had 10 bases not matched to a gene; V was cut back by 9 bases and J by 0 bases. The CDR3 runs 15 residues. Germline assignment: CDR1 WSHSY and CDR2 SAAADI.

The rearrangement uses TRBV5-4 and TRBJ2-5; 7 bases are a match to TRBD1. The CDR3 runs to 15 residues. Per the germline V gene, CDR1 is SGHNT and CDR2 is YYREEE (reference sequence). Trimming took 4 bases from V and 5 from J; bases not matched to a gene: 11. This CDR3 is CASSRVVQGEETQYF. In DNA form, the CDR3 reads TGTGCCAGCAGCAGGGTGGTTCAGGGGGAGGAGACCCAGTACTTC.

This clone was observed a handful of times. J is TRBJ2-7 and V is TRBV10-1; 7 bases map to TRBD1. Losses at the gene ends were 3 bases for V and 2 bases for J; bases not matched to a gene: 7. The CDR3 contains 15 residues. Germline CDR1 reads WNHNN; CDR2 reads SYGVQD (reference sequence). As DNA, the CDR3 is TGCGCCAGCAGTGACCGGGACAGCAGTCCCTACGAGCAGTACTTC. It encodes CASSDRDSSPYEQYF.

For this clone: Other DNA sequences of this sample code for an identical CDR3. The chain has TRBV27 and TRBJ1-2, with D possibly being TRBD1 (5 bases). V was pared by 4 bases and J by 5 bases, with 5 bases between. This CDR3 is built from 11 residues. Germline lookup yields CDR1 MNHEY and CDR2 SMNVEV (reference sequence). The CDR3 DNA follows: TGTGCCAGCAGTTCAGGGTATGGCTACACCTTC. As protein: CASSSGYGYTF.

This sequence joins TRBV7-9 and TRBJ2-7; D perhaps matches TRBD1 (6 bases). The CDR3 loop spans 14 amino acids. V lost 6 bases, J lost 3 bases, and 15 bases lay in between. CDR1 is SEHNR and CDR2 is FQNEAQ in the germline V gene (reference sequence). The DNA of the CDR3 is TGTGCCAGCAGTCTTCTAACAGGGAACTACGAGCAGTACTTC. It encodes CASSLLTGNYEQYF.

The chain employs TRBV5-6 and TRBJ2-5; TRBD1 aligns across 9 bases. The J call may not be correct, given that the DNA end is closer to TRBJ2-7. The CDR3 totals 16 residues. Germline V gene data show CDR1 as SGHDT and CDR2 as YYEEEE. As DNA, the CDR3 is TGTGCCAGCAGCTTGGCCCCGGGACAGGGTTCCTACGAGCAGTACTTC. Protein: CASSLAPGQGSYEQYF.

The rearrangement uses TRBV5-4 and TRBJ1-6; D gene uncertain. Germline-derived CDR1 and CDR2 are SGHNT and YYREEE (reference sequence). The CDR3 contains 15 residues. V lost 2 bases and J 9 bases, leaving 15 bases between the germline ends. CDR3 protein: CASSFEREVGSPLHF. Written as DNA, the CDR3 is TGTGCCAGCAGCTTTGAGAGGGAAGTGGGTTCACCCCTCCACTTT. Combining the CDR3 with reference TRBV5-4 and TRBJ1-6 gives the whole variable domain ETGVTQSPTHLIKTRGQQVTLRCSSQSGHNTVSWYQQALGQGPQFIFQYYREEENGRGNFPPRFSGLQFPNYSSELNVNALELDDSALYLCASSFEREVGSPLHFGNGTRLTVT.

The rearrangement links TRBV7-9 to TRBJ1-1; TRBD1 matches 9 bases. The CDR3 covers 15 residues. In germline, CDR1 is SEHNR, CDR2 FQNEAQ (reference sequence). The junction had 4 bases not matched to a gene; V was cut back by 1 base and J by 4 bases. The CDR3 DNA sequence: TGTGCCAGCAGCTTAGAGGGACAGGGAGGCACTGAAGCTTTCTTT. As protein: CASSLEGQGGTEAFF.

V usage is TRBV29-1 and J usage is TRBJ2-4; 10 nucleotides line up with TRBD1. The ends lost 6 bases at V and 2 bases at J; junction bases unmatched: 7. The CDR3 runs to 15 residues. CDR1 SQVTM and CDR2 ANQGSEA come from the germline V gene. The CDR3 DNA follows: TGCAGCGTGACCGGGACAGGGGTCCCCAAAAACATTCAGTACTTC. It codes for CSVTGTGVPKNIQYF.

This chain links TRBV19 with TRBJ1-4; D not resolved. The germline CDR1 and CDR2 sequences are LNHDA and SQIVND (reference sequence). The CDR3 totals 17 residues. The V and J ends lost 3 bases and 0 bases respectively, with 14 bases between them. CDR3 DNA sequence: TGTGCCAGTAGTATGGGAGGGCCGTTAGCAACTAATGAAAAACTGTTTTTT. It specifies CASSMGGPLATNEKLFF. The full variable domain, rest sourced from reference TRBV19 and TRBJ1-4, is DGGITQSPKYLFRKEGQNVTLSCEQNLNHDAMYWYRQDPGQGLRLIYYSQIVNDFQKGDIAEGYSVSREKKESFPLTVTSAQKNPTAFYLCASSMGGPLATNEKLFFGSGTQLSVL.

This clone was recorded only once. The J gene is TRBJ1-3, the V gene TRBV30, with D possibly matching TRBD1 (5 bases). Trimming cost V 6 bases and J 0 bases, with 27 bases left between them. The CDR3 runs 19 residues. Germline loops: CDR1 GTSNPN, CDR2 SVGIG (reference sequence). The CDR3 protein is CACSHELAGNRHSGNTIYF. CDR3 nucleotide sequence: TGTGCCTGTTCTCACGAACTGGCAGGGAATCGGCACTCTGGAAACACCATATATTTT. The variable domain in full, completed from reference TRBV30 and TRBJ1-3, reads SQTIHQWPATLVQPVGSPLSLECTVEGTSNPNLYWYRQAAGRGLQLLFYSVGIGQISSEVPQNLSASRPQDRQFILSSKKLLLSDSGFYLCACSHELAGNRHSGNTIYFGEGSWLTVV.

The genes are TRBV10-2 and TRBJ2-7, with TRBD2 matching 14 bases. Germline V gene lookup returns CDR1 WSHSY and CDR2 SAAADI. The junction had 3 bases not matched to a gene; V was cut back by 6 bases and J by 5 bases. This CDR3 has 14 amino acids. The CDR3 loop reads CASSGTSGGDEQYF. CDR3 bases: TGCGCCAGCAGCGGGACTAGCGGGGGTGACGAGCAGTACTTC.

V gene TRBV10-1 combines with J gene TRBJ2-3; 8 bases are shared with TRBD2. CDR1 and CDR2 (germline): WNHNN, SYGVQD (reference sequence). Germline trimming cut 0 bases from V and 0 bases from J; bases unmatched to any gene: 2. The CDR3 sequence is 16 residues long. The CDR3 reads CASSESRGGSTDTQYF. Written as DNA, the CDR3 is TGCGCCAGCAGTGAGTCTCGCGGGGGGAGCACAGATACGCAGTATTTT.

This rearrangement joins TRBV27 to TRBJ1-2, with 9 bases aligning to TRBD1. From germline, CDR1 is MNHEY and CDR2 SMNVEV (reference sequence). After removal of 6 bases from V and 6 bases from J, the junction contained 2 bases not matched to a gene. The CDR3 length is 12 residues. The CDR3 loop reads CASRTGGHGYTF. The DNA for the CDR3 is TGTGCCAGCAGAACAGGGGGCCATGGCTACACCTTC.